Below, 20 T cell receptor beta chains from the same sample are listed, as sequenced in a study of vaccination effects on CD4 cells after COVID-19 (dated by TCRdb to between 2021 and 2024). After around 11 days of culture, CD4+ T cells were isolated with the EasySep CD4+ T cell isolation kit. Participants received two doses of either the BNT162b2 or the mRNA-1273 mRNA SARS-CoV-2 vaccine. The antigens for these receptors are not known. Library method: the immunoSEQ multiplex PCR assay. The table comes from immuneACCESS by way of TCRdb, which keeps in-frame sequences with V and J called. Part of the clones is missing from these tables; in studies checked, under half for an unresolved V gene and the rest for unknown reasons. Here the sample has around 66,000 clones; about 74% occur a single time. Clones ranked in the top ten supply over 2% of the sample. The material was CD4+ T cells from PBMCs cultured without peptide, obtained after COVID-19 vaccination. These receptors were taken from a human donor who received a COVID-19 vaccine.

The chain combines TRBV29-1 with TRBJ1-2; D perhaps matches TRBD1 (5 bases). V was shortened by 2 bases and J by 8 bases, with 15 bases between the two germline ends. The CDR3 is made up of 13 amino acids. From germline, CDR1 is SQVTM and CDR2 ANQGSEA. Here the CDR3 reads CSVEPGPTHGYTF. In DNA form, the CDR3 reads TGCAGCGTTGAACCGGGACCCACCCACGGCTACACCTTC. Together with reference TRBV29-1 and TRBJ1-2, the CDR3 gives the full variable domain: SAVISQKPSRDICQRGTSLTIQCQVDSQVTMMFWYRQQPGQSLTLIATANQGSEATYESGFVIDKFPISRPNLTFSTLTVSNMSPEDSSIYLCSVEPGPTHGYTFGSGTRLTVV.

The chain joins TRBV28 to TRBJ2-5; 8 bases agree with TRBD2. CDR1 and CDR2 (germline): MDHEN, SYDVKM. The CDR3 totals 13 residues. V gave up 6 bases and J gave up 1 base; unmatched junction bases: 1. CDR3 in DNA: TGTGCCAGCAGCCGGGGGGGCCAAGAGACCCAGTACTTC. Protein product: CASSRGGQETQYF.

The chain is built from TRBV18 and TRBJ2-5, with D perhaps matching TRBD1 (5 bases). The CDR3 covers 14 residues. Germline V CDR1 and CDR2: KGHSH, LQKENI. V shed 6 bases and J shed 0 bases, with 11 bases lying between them. CDR3 nucleotide sequence: TGTGCCAGCTCGCAGACAGAGTACCAAGAGACCCAGTACTTC. Translated, it gives CASSQTEYQETQYF.

This chain uses TRBV7-2 with TRBJ1-3; TRBD1 might be the D (5 bases). CDR1 is SGHTA and CDR2 is FQGNSA in the germline V gene. The CDR3 has 15 amino acids. V lost 5 bases and J lost 4, with 15 bases in between. The CDR3 loop is CASSTVGTVGNTIYF. For the CDR3, the DNA is TGTGCCAGCAGCACCGTCGGGACGGTAGGAAACACCATATATTTT.

DNA for the CDR3: TGCGCCAGCAGTTCAGCGGGACTTGAGACCCAGTACTTC. This gives the protein CASSSAGLETQYF. J is TRBJ2-5 and V is TRBV5-1; 7 nucleotides line up with TRBD2. The CDR3 is 13 amino acids. Per the germline V gene, CDR1 is SGHRS and CDR2 is YFSETQ. J gave up 5 bases and V 5 bases, and 6 bases lay outside the gene matches. The whole variable domain, remainder taken from reference TRBV5-1 and TRBJ2-5, is KAGVTQTPRYLIKTRGQQVTLSCSPISGHRSVSWYQQTPGQGLQFLFEYFSETQRNKGNFPGRFSGRQFSNSRSEMNVSTLELGDSALYLCASSSAGLETQYFGPGTRLLVL.

The J gene is TRBJ1-2, the V gene TRBV24-1, with 8 positions matching TRBD1. The CDR3 loop spans 16 amino acids. Losses at the gene ends were 2 bases for V and 8 bases for J; bases not matched to a gene: 12. The germline CDR1 and CDR2 sequences are KGHDR and SFDVKD. CDR3 in amino acids: CATSDSRRGPGGGYTF. The DNA for the CDR3 is TGTGCCACCAGTGATTCCCGCAGGGGGCCCGGTGGAGGCTACACCTTC.

For this clone: A read error may account for a junction end that differs from germline. This sequence joins TRBV19 and TRBJ2-1; D is undetermined. Germline loops: CDR1 LNHDA, CDR2 SQIVND (reference sequence). This CDR3 spans 14 amino acids. CDR3 region: CASSVDRTYNEQFF. In DNA, the CDR3 is TGTGCCAGTAGTGTAGACCGAACCTACAATGAGCAGTTCTTC.

The DNA of the CDR3 is TGTGCCAGCAGCACGGACAGGGTCGGCGGCTACACCTTC. Its protein is CASSTDRVGGYTF. The rearrangement links TRBV7-2 to TRBJ1-2; 8 nucleotides line up with TRBD1. J gave up 8 bases and V 5 bases, and 7 bases lay outside the gene matches. Germline V gives CDR1 SGHTA, CDR2 FQGNSA. CDR3 size: 13 residues.

This clone was counted between two and nine times. J is TRBJ2-1 and V is TRBV24-1, with 7 bases fitting TRBD2. Germline CDR1 is KGHDR and CDR2 is SFDVKD. The CDR3 is made up of 15 amino acids. V shed 6 bases, J shed 9 bases, and the junction held 13 bases outside the gene matches. In DNA, the CDR3 is TGTGCCACCAGTCTCGGGGGACTGGCGGGGGTTGAGCAGTTCTTC. It translates to CATSLGGLAGVEQFF.

The V gene is TRBV24-1, the J gene TRBJ2-4, with D perhaps TRBD1 or TRBD2 (5 bases each). The CDR3 sequence is 15 residues long. The germline V gene has CDR1 KGHDR and CDR2 SFDVKD. With 4 bases removed from V and 7 bases from J, the gap between germline ends came to 16 bases. The CDR3 spells CATSDPGTPSNIQYF. The CDR3, as DNA: TGTGCCACCAGTGACCCCGGGACCCCATCTAACATTCAGTACTTC.

V usage is TRBV28 and J usage is TRBJ1-5, with D unclear. CDR3 length: 17 residues. CDR1 is MDHEN, CDR2 SYDVKM, per germline. The V end was cut by 3 bases, the J end by 0 bases, with 15 bases between. As DNA, the CDR3 is TGTGCCAGCAGTTTTCGAGGGTTCACGAATAGCAATCAGCCCCAGCATTTT. This sequence encodes CASSFRGFTNSNQPQHF.

This clone occurred a few times. V usage is TRBV6-5 and J usage is TRBJ1-2; maybe TRBD1 (5 bases). V was pared by 6 bases and J by 5 bases, with 16 bases between. The CDR3 extends over 14 amino acids. Germline V CDR1 and CDR2: MNHEY, SVGAGI. The CDR3 loop reads CASRDIREVYGYTF. CDR3 DNA: TGTGCCAGCAGGGATATCAGGGAGGTTTATGGCTACACCTTC.

The chain recombines TRBV6-5 with TRBJ1-2; no reliable D call. Trimming removed 7 bases from V and 8 bases from J, with 11 bases in between. The CDR3 consists of 11 residues. From germline, CDR1 is MNHEY and CDR2 SVGAGI. In nucleotides, the CDR3 is TGTGCCAGCAAGGAGGCCGGGGGCTACACCTTC. This gives the protein CASKEAGGYTF.

This clone has just one count. V usage is TRBV10-3 and J usage is TRBJ2-3; D is uncertain. The V gene's germline CDR1 is ENHRY and CDR2 SYGVKD. Between the trimmed V and J ends, which lost 1 base and 2 bases, there was a span of 7 bases. The CDR3 contains 14 residues. The CDR3 protein is CAISELDHTDTQYF. CDR3 nucleotides: TGTGCCATCAGTGAGTTGGACCACACAGATACGCAGTATTTT.

The chain links TRBV6-6 to TRBJ2-1, with a tentative D call TRBD1 (5 bases). V lost 2 bases, J lost 11 bases, and 13 bases lay in between. The CDR3 covers 13 residues. Germline assignment: CDR1 MNHNY and CDR2 SVGAGI (reference sequence). The CDR3 region is CASSYVQGQKQFF. The DNA for the CDR3 is TGTGCCAGCAGTTACGTGCAGGGTCAGAAGCAGTTCTTC.

The chain is built from TRBV18 and TRBJ1-1; TRBD1 matches 8 bases. J was trimmed by 3 bases and V by 6 bases; bases with no gene match: 9. The CDR3 runs 15 residues. Germline values: CDR1 KGHSH, CDR2 LQKENI. CDR3 sequence reads: CASSPWTGRDTEAFF. The CDR3 DNA reads TGTGCCAGCTCCCCCTGGACAGGGAGAGACACTGAAGCTTTCTTT.

This clone was counted only a few times. The rearrangement uses TRBV18 and TRBJ1-2; 8 bases map to TRBD1. Germline CDR1 reads KGHSH; CDR2 reads LQKENI. Unmatched junction bases numbered 13, after V lost 5 bases and J lost 8 bases. This CDR3 comprises 15 residues. As DNA, the CDR3 is TGTGCCAGCTCATCAGGACAGGGCCTAATCTCCGGCTACACCTTC. This translates into CASSSGQGLISGYTF.

The gene calls are TRBV27 and TRBJ1-5; D possibly corresponds to TRBD1 (5 bases). V lost 0 bases to trimming and J lost 3 bases, with 12 bases between them. Germline CDR1 reads MNHEY; CDR2 reads SMNVEV (reference sequence). The CDR3 is 16 amino acids. CDR3 sequence reads: CASSLSAGTFNQPQHF. The CDR3 DNA is TGTGCCAGCAGTTTATCCGCCGGGACGTTCAATCAGCCCCAGCATTTT.

The J gene is TRBJ1-3, the V gene TRBV27; no firm D call. With 2 bases removed from V and 0 bases from J, the gap between germline ends came to 11 bases. The CDR3 runs to 16 residues. From germline, CDR1 is MNHEY and CDR2 SMNVEV (reference sequence). CDR3 coding DNA: TGTGCCAGCAGTTTAGGTGGCTCGAGCTCTGGAAACACCATATATTTT. As protein: CASSLGGSSSGNTIYF.

V is TRBV5-5 and J is TRBJ2-7; D remains ambiguous. There are 12 residues in the CDR3. The V gene lost 1 base and the J gene lost 3 bases, with 5 bases spanning the gap. Germline CDR1 and CDR2: SGHKS and YYEKEE (reference sequence). The CDR3 DNA sequence: TGTGCCAGCAGCTTGACGGACTACGAGCAGTACGTC. It codes for CASSLTDYEQYV.